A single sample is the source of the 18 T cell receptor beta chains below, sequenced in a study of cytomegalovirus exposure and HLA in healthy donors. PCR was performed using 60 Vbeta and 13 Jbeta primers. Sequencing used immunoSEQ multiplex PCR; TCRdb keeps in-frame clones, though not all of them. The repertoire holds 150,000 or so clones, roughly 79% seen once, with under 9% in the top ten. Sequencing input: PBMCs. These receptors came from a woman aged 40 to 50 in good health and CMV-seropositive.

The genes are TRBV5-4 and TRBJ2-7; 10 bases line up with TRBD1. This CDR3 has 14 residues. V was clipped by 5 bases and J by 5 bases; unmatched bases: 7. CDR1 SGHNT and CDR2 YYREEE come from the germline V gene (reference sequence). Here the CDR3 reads CASRDRDRGNEQYF. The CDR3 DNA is TGTGCCAGCAGAGACCGGGACAGGGGTAACGAGCAGTACTTC. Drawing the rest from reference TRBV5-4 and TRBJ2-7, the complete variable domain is ETGVTQSPTHLIKTRGQQVTLRCSSQSGHNTVSWYQQALGQGPQFIFQYYREEENGRGNFPPRFSGLQFPNYSSELNVNALELDDSALYLCASRDRDRGNEQYFGPGTRLTVT.

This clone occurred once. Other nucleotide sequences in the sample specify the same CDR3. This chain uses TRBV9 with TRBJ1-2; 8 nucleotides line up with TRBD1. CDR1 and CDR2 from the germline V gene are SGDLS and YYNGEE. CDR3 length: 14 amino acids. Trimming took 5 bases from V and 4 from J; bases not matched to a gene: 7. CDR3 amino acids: CASSPGQVFYGYTF. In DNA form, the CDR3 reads TGTGCCAGCAGTCCGGGACAGGTTTTCTATGGCTACACCTTC.

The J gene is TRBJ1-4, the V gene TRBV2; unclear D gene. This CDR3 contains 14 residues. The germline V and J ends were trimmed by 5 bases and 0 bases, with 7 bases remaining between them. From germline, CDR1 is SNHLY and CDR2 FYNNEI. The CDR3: CASSSQSTNEKLFF. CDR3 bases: TGTGCCAGCAGTTCACAGTCAACTAATGAAAAACTGTTTTTT.

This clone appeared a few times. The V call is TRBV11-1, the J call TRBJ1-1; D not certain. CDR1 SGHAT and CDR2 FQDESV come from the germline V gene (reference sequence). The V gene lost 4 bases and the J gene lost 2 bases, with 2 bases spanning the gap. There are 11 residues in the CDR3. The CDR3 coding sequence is TGTGCCAGCAGCTCAAACACTGAAGCTTTCTTT. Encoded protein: CASSSNTEAFF. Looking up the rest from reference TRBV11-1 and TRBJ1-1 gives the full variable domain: EAEVAQSPRYKITEKSQAVAFWCDPISGHATLYWYRQILGQGPELLVQFQDESVVDDSQLPKDRFSAERLKGVDSTLKIQPAELGDSAMYLCASSSNTEAFFGQGTRLTVV.

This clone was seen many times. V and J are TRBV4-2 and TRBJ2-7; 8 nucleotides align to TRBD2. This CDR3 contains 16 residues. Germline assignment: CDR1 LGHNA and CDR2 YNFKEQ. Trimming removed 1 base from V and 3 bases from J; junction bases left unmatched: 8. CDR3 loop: CASSQGAGGRIYEQYF. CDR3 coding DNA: TGTGCCAGCAGCCAAGGGGCGGGGGGTCGTATCTACGAGCAGTACTTC.

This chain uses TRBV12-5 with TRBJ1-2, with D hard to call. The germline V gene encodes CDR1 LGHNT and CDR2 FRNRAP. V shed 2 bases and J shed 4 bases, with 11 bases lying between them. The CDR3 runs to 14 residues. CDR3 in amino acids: CASGLSPFSYGYTF. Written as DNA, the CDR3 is TGTGCTAGTGGTTTGAGCCCGTTTAGCTATGGCTACACCTTC.

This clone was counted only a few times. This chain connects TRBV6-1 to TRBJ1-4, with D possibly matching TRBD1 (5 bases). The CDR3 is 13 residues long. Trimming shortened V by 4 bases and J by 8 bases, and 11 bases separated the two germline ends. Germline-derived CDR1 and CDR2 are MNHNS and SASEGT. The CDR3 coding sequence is TGTGCCAGCAGTGCGGGGGTTAGGGAAAAACTGTTTTTT. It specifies CASSAGVREKLFF.

The CDR3 DNA is TGTGCCAGCAGCTCAGGCGGGCTCGGAAACAATGAGCAGTTCTTC. It is translated as CASSSGGLGNNEQFF. The chain uses TRBV7-2 and TRBJ2-1, with D possibly TRBD2 on 5 matching bases. Trimming took off 4 bases at V and 5 bases at J, with 15 bases between the two ends. The germline gives CDR1 SGHTA, CDR2 FQGNSA. This CDR3 spans 15 amino acids.

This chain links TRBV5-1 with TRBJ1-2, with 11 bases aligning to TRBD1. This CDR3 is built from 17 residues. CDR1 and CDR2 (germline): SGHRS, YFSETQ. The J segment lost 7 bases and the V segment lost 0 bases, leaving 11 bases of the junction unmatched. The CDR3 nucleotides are TGCGCCAGCAGCTTGGCTGGACAGGGGGCAACGTCCCCTGGCTACACCTTC. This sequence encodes CASSLAGQGATSPGYTF.

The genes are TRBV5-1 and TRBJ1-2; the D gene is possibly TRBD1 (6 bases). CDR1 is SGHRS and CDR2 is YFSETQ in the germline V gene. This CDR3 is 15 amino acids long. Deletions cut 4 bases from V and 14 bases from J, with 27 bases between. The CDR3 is CASSGRDTEYWSVTF. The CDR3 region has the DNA TGCGCCAGCAGCGGCCGGGACACAGAATACTGGAGCGTAACCTTC.

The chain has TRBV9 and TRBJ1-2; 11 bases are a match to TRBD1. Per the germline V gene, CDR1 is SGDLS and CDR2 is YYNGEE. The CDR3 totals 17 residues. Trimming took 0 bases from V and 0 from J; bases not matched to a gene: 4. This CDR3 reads CASSVGDRGFTNYGYTF. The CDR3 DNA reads TGTGCCAGCAGCGTAGGGGACAGGGGGTTTACTAACTATGGCTACACCTTC.

CDR3 DNA: TGTGCCAGCAGCCTCGTAGCGGGGGGGCGTAACGAGCAGTACTTC. Protein: CASSLVAGGRNEQYF. The rearrangement joins TRBV7-9 to TRBJ2-7; 11 bases are shared with TRBD2. Germline V gene lookup returns CDR1 SEHNR and CDR2 FQNEAQ (reference sequence). The V gene end was trimmed by 5 bases and the J gene end by 5 bases; junction bases not matched to a gene: 8. The CDR3 is made up of 15 amino acids. Combining the CDR3 with reference TRBV7-9 and TRBJ2-7 gives the whole variable domain DTGVSQNPRHKITKRGQNVTFRCDPISEHNRLYWYRQTLGQGPEFLTYFQNEAQLEKSRLLSDRFSAERPKGSFSTLEIQRTEQGDSAMYLCASSLVAGGRNEQYFGPGTRLTVT.

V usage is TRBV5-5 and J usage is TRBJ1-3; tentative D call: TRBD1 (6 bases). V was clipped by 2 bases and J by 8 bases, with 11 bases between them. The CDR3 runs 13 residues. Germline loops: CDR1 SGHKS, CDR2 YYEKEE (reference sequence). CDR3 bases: TGTGCCAGCAGCTTCAGGGGAGGGGACACCATATATTTT. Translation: CASSFRGGDTIYF.

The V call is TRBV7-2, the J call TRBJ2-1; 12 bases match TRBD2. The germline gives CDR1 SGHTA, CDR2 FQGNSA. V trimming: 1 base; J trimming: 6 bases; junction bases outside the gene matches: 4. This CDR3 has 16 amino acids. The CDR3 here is CASSLDLAGGSNEQFF. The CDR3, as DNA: TGTGCCAGCAGCTTAGACCTAGCGGGGGGGTCCAATGAGCAGTTCTTC.

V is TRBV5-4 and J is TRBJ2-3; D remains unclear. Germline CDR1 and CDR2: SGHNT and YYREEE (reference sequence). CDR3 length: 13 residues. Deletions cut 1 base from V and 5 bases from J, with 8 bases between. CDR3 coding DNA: TGTGCCAGCAGCTTGTATTCTCGAGATACGCAGTATTTT. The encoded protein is CASSLYSRDTQYF.

DNA for the CDR3: TGTGCCAGCACTTCATCCGGGACAGGAGGCGGCTACACCTTC. This translates into CASTSSGTGGGYTF. This chain joins TRBV28 and TRBJ1-2; TRBD1 agrees at 8 bases. Losses at the gene ends were 7 bases for V and 8 bases for J; bases not matched to a gene: 12. The germline gives CDR1 MDHEN, CDR2 SYDVKM. The CDR3 extends over 14 amino acids.

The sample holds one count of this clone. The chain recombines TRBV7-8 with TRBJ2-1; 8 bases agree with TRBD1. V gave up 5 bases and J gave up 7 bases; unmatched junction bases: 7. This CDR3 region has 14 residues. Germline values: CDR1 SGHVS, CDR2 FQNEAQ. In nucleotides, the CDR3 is TGTGCCAGCAGCCCCCCGGACAGGGAAAATGAGCAGTTCTTC. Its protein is CASSPPDRENEQFF.

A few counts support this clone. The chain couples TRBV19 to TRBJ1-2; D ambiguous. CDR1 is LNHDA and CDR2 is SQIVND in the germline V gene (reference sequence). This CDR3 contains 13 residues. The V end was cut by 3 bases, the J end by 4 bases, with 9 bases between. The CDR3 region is CASSIAQFYGYTF. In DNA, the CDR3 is TGTGCCAGTAGTATCGCCCAGTTCTATGGCTACACCTTC.